One and the same sample provided the 15 T cell receptor beta chains below, sequenced in a study of T cells and Merkel cell carcinoma outcomes. Here immunoSEQ multiplex PCR was the method, and the copy in TCRdb shows in-frame clones only, minus some. Of 3,500 to 4,000 clones in the sample, around 92% are singletons; the top ten hold approximately 2%. The material sequenced was tumor tissue from Merkel cell carcinoma. All receptors come from a human donor with Merkel cell carcinoma.

The rearrangement uses TRBV14 and TRBJ2-5, with 11 positions matching TRBD2. The V segment lost 1 base and the J segment 2 bases; nucleotides outside the gene matches: 3. In germline, CDR1 is SGHDN, CDR2 FVKESK. The CDR3 runs 16 residues. For the CDR3, the DNA is TGTGCCAGCAGCCAAGGGCTAGCGGGGGGACAAGAGACCCAGTACTTC. It yields the protein CASSQGLAGGQETQYF.

J is TRBJ2-2 and V is TRBV29-1, with D possibly being TRBD1 (5 bases). Germline V gives CDR1 SQVTM, CDR2 ANQGSEA. The length of the CDR3 is 14 residues. V shed 6 bases and J shed 3 bases, with 14 bases lying between them. The CDR3 coding sequence is TGCAGCGTCCGACAGTCCCGGGACACCGGGGAGCTGTTTTTT. This codes for CSVRQSRDTGELFF.

This clone was seen a single time. The chain links TRBV7-8 to TRBJ2-1; tentative D call: TRBD2 (6 bases). Trimming pared 4 bases from V and 9 bases from J, leaving 22 bases between. The CDR3 consists of 16 residues. Per the germline V gene, CDR1 is SGHVS and CDR2 is FQNEAQ. The CDR3 region is CASSSTQLSKGGEQFF. For the CDR3, the DNA is TGTGCCAGCAGCTCAACTCAACTTAGTAAGGGAGGTGAGCAGTTCTTC.

This chain joins TRBV19 and TRBJ2-7, with D perhaps matching TRBD1 (5 bases). Trimming stripped 6 bases from V and 0 bases from J, with 18 bases between. The CDR3 runs to 16 residues. From germline, CDR1 is LNHDA and CDR2 SQIVND (reference sequence). The CDR3 DNA reads as TGTGCCAGTAGCGATCAGGAGACAGTCAGCTCCTACGAGCAGTACTTC. It translates to CASSDQETVSSYEQYF.

V and J are TRBV7-9 and TRBJ1-5; TRBD1 is a possible D gene (5 bases). V was trimmed by 1 base and J by 1 base, leaving 5 bases between them. Looked up from germline, CDR1 is SEHNR and CDR2 is FQNEAQ (reference sequence). The CDR3 sequence is 14 residues long. In nucleotides, the CDR3 is TGTGCCAGCAGCTTAGGACAGAGCAATCAGCCCCAGCATTTT. This codes for CASSLGQSNQPQHF.

Notes on this clone: A junction end diverges from the germline sequence, so it may reflect a read error. The chain couples TRBV29-1 to TRBJ2-7; TRBD2 aligns across 10 bases. Germline assignment: CDR1 SQVTM and CDR2 ANQGSEA. This CDR3 comprises 14 residues. CDR3 sequence (DNA): TGCAGCGTTGAAGCGAGTCCTAGCGGGAGCGAGCAGTACTTT. This codes for CSVEASPSGSEQYF.

J is TRBJ1-5 and V is TRBV27; perhaps TRBD1 as D (5 bases). The germline V gene encodes CDR1 MNHEY and CDR2 SMNVEV (reference sequence). V lost 5 bases, J lost 4 bases, and 9 bases lay in between. The CDR3 contains 13 residues. The CDR3 region is CASSRRTNQPQHF. CDR3 DNA: TGTGCCAGCAGTAGGAGGACAAATCAGCCCCAGCATTTT.

The V gene is TRBV27, the J gene TRBJ1-1; TRBD1 is a possible D gene (6 bases). The germline V gene encodes CDR1 MNHEY and CDR2 SMNVEV (reference sequence). With 5 bases removed from V and 4 bases from J, the gap between germline ends came to 14 bases. The CDR3 has 14 residues. The CDR3 DNA follows: TGTGCCAGCAGTCAACAGGGAGAAGGCACTGAAGCTTTCTTT. Encoded protein: CASSQQGEGTEAFF.

The genes are TRBV28 and TRBJ2-1; 7 nucleotides line up with TRBD2. The trim removed 6 bases at V and 4 bases at J, leaving 3 bases unmatched. Germline V gene data show CDR1 as MDHEN and CDR2 as SYDVKM. The CDR3 totals 13 residues. The CDR3 here is CASRLAVYNEQFF. CDR3 sequence (DNA): TGTGCCAGCAGGCTAGCGGTTTACAATGAGCAGTTCTTC.

This clone was seen more than once but under ten times. This sequence joins TRBV5-1 and TRBJ2-4; the D is unclear. V was shortened by 4 bases and J by 1 base, with 12 bases between the two germline ends. The CDR3 is made up of 15 amino acids. Germline V CDR1 and CDR2: SGHRS, YFSETQ. CDR3 sequence: CASSPGEAAKNIQYF. The CDR3 DNA reads TGCGCCAGCAGCCCTGGCGAGGCCGCCAAAAACATTCAGTACTTC.

The rearrangement links TRBV30 to TRBJ1-2, with unresolved D. The germline V gene has CDR1 GTSNPN and CDR2 SVGIG (reference sequence). This CDR3 comprises 13 residues. The germline V and J ends were trimmed by 7 bases and 8 bases, with 20 bases remaining between them. CDR3 nucleotides: TGTGCCTTCCGGGGAACCGCCCGCGGGGGCTACACCTTC. It codes for CAFRGTARGGYTF.

This chain links TRBV29-1 with TRBJ2-3; 7 nucleotides match TRBD1. The V segment lost 2 bases and the J segment 5 bases; nucleotides outside the gene matches: 4. CDR3 length: 13 amino acids. In germline, CDR1 is SQVTM, CDR2 ANQGSEA. The CDR3 loop reads CSVERGHGDTQYF. CDR3 nucleotides: TGCAGCGTTGAAAGGGGGCATGGAGATACGCAGTATTTT.

The chain couples TRBV29-1 to TRBJ1-3, with no clear D. V shed 2 bases and J shed 8 bases, with 10 bases lying between them. CDR1 and CDR2 (germline): SQVTM, ANQGSEA. The CDR3 loop spans 12 amino acids. The CDR3 here is CSVESEKDTIYF. The CDR3 DNA reads as TGCAGCGTTGAATCCGAGAAAGACACCATATATTTT. Full variable domain (missing parts from reference TRBV29-1 and TRBJ1-3): SAVISQKPSRDICQRGTSLTIQCQVDSQVTMMFWYRQQPGQSLTLIATANQGSEATYESGFVIDKFPISRPNLTFSTLTVSNMSPEDSSIYLCSVESEKDTIYFGEGSWLTVV.

The CDR3 coding sequence is TGCAGCGTGTTGCCGGGCACTCAAGAGACCCAGTACTTC. The encoded protein is CSVLPGTQETQYF. The rearrangement uses TRBV29-1 and TRBJ2-5; the D is unclear. CDR3 length: 13 amino acids. The V end lost 6 bases, the J end lost 2 bases, and 13 bases lay between the germline ends. CDR1 SQVTM and CDR2 ANQGSEA come from the germline V gene.

The sample holds one count of this clone. This chain uses TRBV5-6 with TRBJ1-3, with TRBD1 as a possible D gene (6 bases). Germline assignment: CDR1 SGHDT and CDR2 YYEEEE. The CDR3 contains 18 residues. Trimming left V 0 bases short and J 1 base short, with 17 bases between. CDR3 amino acids: CASSLELRQDGSGNTIYF. The CDR3 coding sequence is TGTGCCAGCAGCTTGGAGCTTCGACAGGACGGGTCTGGAAACACCATATATTTT.